The 24 T cell receptor beta chains given below trace back to one sample, sequenced in a study of early T cells in non-severe SARS-CoV-2 infection. TCRdb fed the 5' RACE reads into MiXCR, producing one record per CDR3 protein. The table shows fewer than 65,000 distinct CDR3 sequences, with around 12% occurring only once. Sequenced: whole blood. Receptor source: an adult who was a healthcare worker with PCR-confirmed SARS-CoV-2 infection or an uninfected control (not recorded which).

This clonotype was picked up a small number of times. The J gene is TRBJ2-6, the V gene TRBV11-2; 9 bases agree with TRBD2. Germline V gene data show CDR1 as SGHAT and CDR2 as FQNNGV. This CDR3 has 15 residues. After removal of 4 bases from V and 2 bases from J, the junction contained 0 bases not matched to a gene. CDR3 coding DNA: TGTGCCAGCAGCTCTAGCGGGGCTGGGGCCAACGTCCTGACTTTC. As protein: CASSSSGAGANVLTF.

This clonotype was picked up many times. The chain has TRBV7-2 and TRBJ2-3, with 12 positions matching TRBD1. This CDR3 is 14 amino acids long. CDR1 is SGHTA and CDR2 is FQGNSA in the germline V gene. J gave up 4 bases and V 5 bases, and 1 base lay outside the gene matches. DNA for the CDR3: TGTGCCAGCAGCCGGGACAGGGGGCCAGATACGCAGTATTTT. This codes for CASSRDRGPDTQYF.

Many counts were recorded for this clonotype. For the CDR3, the DNA is TGTGCCAGCAGCAACCCGTCAGGGGCTGGGGCCAACGTCCTGACTTTC. Translation gives CASSNPSGAGANVLTF. This sequence joins TRBV2 and TRBJ2-6, with D maybe TRBD1 (6 bases). Trimming took off 6 bases at V and 2 bases at J, with 14 bases between the two ends. Germline V gene data show CDR1 as SNHLY and CDR2 as FYNNEI. This CDR3 comprises 16 residues.

This clonotype was picked up many times. CDR3 protein: CSARDEGQGNQPQHF. The CDR3 nucleotides are TGCAGTGCTAGAGATGAGGGACAGGGCAATCAGCCCCAGCATTTT. This chain joins TRBV20-1 and TRBJ1-5; 8 nucleotides line up with TRBD1. CDR3 length equals 15 residues. V dropped 0 bases and J dropped 2; count of bases not matched to a gene: 3. CDR1 is DFQATT, CDR2 SNEGSKA, per germline (reference sequence).

This clonotype was picked up a small number of times. This rearrangement joins TRBV7-2 to TRBJ2-1, with D possibly TRBD2 on 5 matching bases. The CDR3 is made up of 19 amino acids. Germline CDR1 SGHTA, CDR2 FQGNSA. Trimming removed 1 base from V and 0 bases from J, with 19 bases in between. The CDR3 reads CASSLGGPLGRRSYNEQFF. CDR3 DNA sequence: TGTGCCAGCAGCTTAGGAGGCCCACTAGGGCGGCGCTCCTACAATGAGCAGTTCTTC.

This clonotype was recorded at least ten times. The rearrangement joins TRBV7-2 to TRBJ2-5; 7 bases are a match to TRBD1. V shed 1 base, J shed 7 bases, and the junction held 6 bases outside the gene matches. Germline-derived CDR1 and CDR2 are SGHTA and FQGNSA. The CDR3 loop spans 14 amino acids. The CDR3 sequence is CASSLGTRQGTQYF. The CDR3 bases are TGTGCCAGCAGCTTAGGTACCCGACAGGGGACCCAGTACTTC.

This clonotype occurred many times. This chain links TRBV11-2 with TRBJ2-7, with TRBD1 identical over 7 bases. The CDR3 covers 16 residues. Germline-derived CDR1 and CDR2 are SGHAT and FQNNGV. V lost 1 base and J lost 3; bases outside the gene matches: 9. The CDR3 protein is CASSLAPGQMFYEQYF. The CDR3 DNA reads TGTGCCAGCAGCTTAGCCCCGGGACAGATGTTCTACGAGCAGTACTTC.

This clonotype turned up a few times. This chain connects TRBV20-1 to TRBJ2-6; D gene uncertain. The CDR3 is 15 residues long. CDR1 and CDR2 from the germline V gene are DFQATT and SNEGSKA (reference sequence). V was shortened by 1 base and J by 0 bases, with 7 bases between the two germline ends. The CDR3 nucleotides read TGCAGTGCTAGAGTCAGCAGCTCTGGGGCCAACGTCCTGACTTTC. Its translation: CSARVSSSGANVLTF.

The V call is TRBV9, the J call TRBJ2-6; 7 positions agree with TRBD1. The junction had 10 bases not matched to a gene; V was cut back by 4 bases and J by 0 bases. CDR3 length: 18 residues. Germline values: CDR1 SGDLS, CDR2 YYNGEE. CDR3 sequence: CASSLTGTVSSGANVLTF. CDR3 DNA: TGTGCCAGCAGCCTCACCGGGACAGTGAGCTCTGGGGCCAACGTCCTGACTTTC. Full variable domain (outside the CDR3, taken from reference TRBV9 and TRBJ2-6): DSGVTQTPKHLITATGQRVTLRCSPRSGDLSVYWYQQSLDQGLQFLIQYYNGEERAKGNILERFSAQQFPDLHSELNLSSLELGDSALYFCASSLTGTVSSGANVLTFGAGSRLTVL.

There are a few counts of this clonotype. This CDR3 reads CASSLMGQGAVNTEAFF. CDR3 in DNA: TGTGCCAGCAGTTTGATGGGACAGGGGGCAGTGAACACTGAAGCTTTCTTT. The V gene is TRBV12-3 or TRBV12-4, the J gene TRBJ1-1; 12 bases align to TRBD1. J gave up 0 bases and V 3 bases, and 5 bases lay outside the gene matches. There are 17 residues in the CDR3.

The gene calls are TRBV7-3 and TRBJ2-1; TRBD1 is a possible D gene (5 bases). The V end lost 6 bases, the J end lost 9 bases, and 18 bases lay between the germline ends. The CDR3 is 14 amino acids. Germline CDR1 SGHTA, CDR2 FQGTGA. The CDR3 protein is CASSPERGRAEQFF. CDR3 DNA: TGTGCCAGCAGTCCAGAGAGAGGCAGGGCTGAGCAGTTCTTC.

This clonotype has a handful of counts. V is TRBV7-8 and J is TRBJ2-7; 7 bases are a match to TRBD2. Germline values: CDR1 SGHVS, CDR2 FQNEAQ. The CDR3 consists of 13 residues. Trimming cost V 5 bases and J 2 bases; bases outside gene matches: 3. CDR3 region: CASSVGGTYEQYF. The CDR3 DNA is TGTGCCAGCAGCGTCGGGGGGACCTACGAGCAGTACTTC. The whole variable domain, filled in from reference TRBV7-8 and TRBJ2-7, reads GAGVSQSPRYKVAKRGQDVALRCDPISGHVSLFWYQQALGQGPEFLTYFQNEAQLDKSGLPSDRFFAERPEGSVSTLKIQRTQQEDSAVYLCASSVGGTYEQYFGPGTRLTVT.

This clonotype appeared many times. This chain links TRBV6-1 with TRBJ1-6; D not certain. Trimming took off 0 bases at V and 6 bases at J, with 12 bases between the two ends. From germline, CDR1 is MNHNS and CDR2 SASEGT. CDR3 length: 16 amino acids. The CDR3 DNA is TGTGCCAGCAGTGAAGCGCGGTTAGGTGGTAATTCACCCCTCCACTTT. This encodes CASSEARLGGNSPLHF.

This clonotype has ten or more counts. The chain couples TRBV12-3 or TRBV12-4 to TRBJ2-6; weak D call: TRBD1 (7 bases). With 4 bases removed from V and 0 bases from J, the gap between germline ends came to 13 bases. The CDR3 loop spans 17 amino acids. The CDR3 coding sequence is TGTGCCAGCAGTTCCCAGGGGGACTTCTCTGGGGCCAACGTCCTGACTTTC. Amino acids: CASSSQGDFSGANVLTF.

This clonotype was recorded a few times. The chain recombines TRBV30 with TRBJ1-1; D remains ambiguous. CDR1 and CDR2 from the germline V gene are GTSNPN and SVGIG (reference sequence). This CDR3 has 13 residues. V was shortened by 4 bases and J by 1 base, with 10 bases between the two germline ends. CDR3 amino acids: CAWTRRRNTEAFF. The CDR3 DNA reads as TGTGCCTGGACCCGAAGGAGGAACACTGAAGCTTTCTTT.

This clonotype occurred a few times. This chain links TRBV20-1 with TRBJ2-5, with D hard to call. Germline V gives CDR1 DFQATT, CDR2 SNEGSKA (reference sequence). The CDR3 is made up of 12 amino acids. Trimming took off 5 bases at V and 5 bases at J, with 12 bases between the two ends. The CDR3 DNA is TGCAGTGCTGCCGTAAATACGGAGACCCAGTACTTC. Protein product: CSAAVNTETQYF.

This clonotype has only a few counts. One junction end does not reproduce the germline sequence, and a read error may be involved. This sequence joins TRBV7-7 and TRBJ1-1; D is ambiguous. CDR3 length: 13 amino acids. Germline-derived CDR1 and CDR2 are SSHAT and FNYEAQ (reference sequence). CDR3 sequence (DNA): TGTGCTAGCAGCTTATCTTCAGCAACTGAAGCTTTCTTT. Amino acids: CASSLSSATEAFF.

The gene calls are TRBV9 and TRBJ2-5; the D is unclear. Germline-derived CDR1 and CDR2 are SGDLS and YYNGEE. This CDR3 comprises 13 residues. V was shortened by 0 bases and J by 4 bases, with 7 bases between the two germline ends. CDR3 in DNA: TGTGCCAGCAGCGTAGGGGAAAGAGAGACCCAGTACTTC. As protein: CASSVGERETQYF.

This clonotype occurred a few times. The chain uses TRBV2 and TRBJ2-2, with D perhaps matching TRBD1 or TRBD2 (6 bases each). Germline CDR1 and CDR2: SNHLY and FYNNEI. V lost 1 base and J lost 4, with 13 bases in between. The length of the CDR3 is 16 residues. This chain's CDR3 is CASSEVGGRATGELFF. The CDR3 DNA is TGTGCCAGCAGTGAAGTGGGGGGCCGGGCCACCGGGGAGCTGTTTTTT.

At least ten counts were recorded for this clonotype. The chain links TRBV29-1 to TRBJ2-4; D call uncertain. Germline V gene data show CDR1 as SQVTM and CDR2 as ANQGSEA. CDR3 length: 13 residues. Deletions cut 0 bases from V and 6 bases from J, with 9 bases between. CDR3 loop: CSVEDKTLNIQYF. The CDR3 bases are TGCAGCGTTGAAGATAAGACCTTAAACATTCAGTACTTC. The whole variable domain, remainder taken from reference TRBV29-1 and TRBJ2-4, is SAVISQKPSRDICQRGTSLTIQCQVDSQVTMMFWYRQQPGQSLTLIATANQGSEATYESGFVIDKFPISRPNLTFSTLTVSNMSPEDSSIYLCSVEDKTLNIQYFGAGTRLSVL.

This clonotype was seen at least ten times. At one boundary the junction diverges from the germline segment, which might be a read error. The chain uses TRBV7-7 and TRBJ2-2, with D tentatively TRBD1 (5 bases). This CDR3 is 13 amino acids long. Germline assignment: CDR1 SSHAT and CDR2 FNYEAQ (reference sequence). In nucleotides, the CDR3 is TGTGCTAGCAGCTTGGGGCGGACCGGGGAGCTGTTTTTT. Amino acid sequence: CASSLGRTGELFF.

Points on this clonotype: A much larger clone lies a single base off, so this may be a read error. This sequence joins TRBV6-6 and TRBJ1-1; a possible D gene is TRBD1 (5 bases). V lost 2 bases and J 6 bases, leaving 22 bases between the germline ends. The CDR3 sequence is 17 residues long. Germline loops: CDR1 MNHNY, CDR2 SVGAGI (reference sequence). The CDR3 sequence: CASSYGRGGSKRPEAFF. CDR3 bases: TGTGCCAGCAGTTACGGGAGGGGTGGGTCAAAAAGGCCTGAAGCTTTCTTT.

The chain combines TRBV30 with TRBJ1-1, with 8 nucleotides matching TRBD1. The junction had 4 bases not matched to a gene; V was cut back by 0 bases and J by 4 bases. The CDR3 extends over 14 amino acids. Per the germline V gene, CDR1 is GTSNPN and CDR2 is SVGIG (reference sequence). CDR3 region: CAWSVPQGATEAFF. The CDR3 bases are TGTGCCTGGAGTGTACCCCAGGGGGCCACTGAAGCTTTCTTT.

This clonotype was observed at least ten times. The V gene is TRBV9, the J gene TRBJ2-7; D gene ambiguous. This CDR3 contains 14 residues. In germline, CDR1 is SGDLS, CDR2 YYNGEE. Deletions cut 0 bases from V and 2 bases from J, with 9 bases between. The CDR3 loop is CASSVGHGTYEQYF. The CDR3, as DNA: TGTGCCAGCAGCGTAGGCCATGGAACCTACGAGCAGTACTTC.